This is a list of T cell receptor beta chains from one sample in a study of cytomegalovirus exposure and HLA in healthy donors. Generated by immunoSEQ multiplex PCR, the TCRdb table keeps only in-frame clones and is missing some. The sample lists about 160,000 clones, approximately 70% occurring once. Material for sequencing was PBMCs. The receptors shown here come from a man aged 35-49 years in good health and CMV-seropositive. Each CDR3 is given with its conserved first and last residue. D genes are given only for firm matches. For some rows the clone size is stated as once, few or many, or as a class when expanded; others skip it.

CASSFGLAGGMGKNIQYF,TGTGCCAGCAGCTTTGGGCTAGCGGGGGGCATGGGCAAAAACATTCAGTACTTC,TRBJ2-4,TRBV7-2,TRBD2,NA
CASSAGRQIQETQYF,TGTGCCAGCAGCGCCGGGAGACAAATCCAAGAGACCCAGTACTTC,TRBJ2-5,TRBV9,NA,NA
CASSEPGEGYTF,TGCGCCAGCAGTGAGCCCGGAGAGGGCTACACCTTC,TRBJ1-2,TRBV10-2,NA,NA
CASSLARAAGHEQFF,TGTGCCAGCAGCTTAGCGCGAGCGGCTGGCCATGAGCAGTTCTTC,TRBJ2-1,TRBV7-2,NA,NA
CASSGGSRLGNQPQHF,TGCGCCAGCAGTGGGGGCAGCCGCCTCGGGAATCAGCCCCAGCATTTT,TRBJ1-5,TRBV10-2,NA,once
CASSRRSGQETQYF,TGTGCCAGCAGCAGAAGGAGCGGGCAAGAGACCCAGTACTTC,TRBJ2-5,TRBV5-4,NA,NA
CASSTDRNTGELFF,TGTGCCAGCAGCACAGACAGAAACACCGGGGAGCTGTTTTTT,TRBJ2-2,TRBV21-1,NA,NA
CASSATGNQPQHF,TGTGCCAGCAGCGCAACAGGGAATCAGCCCCAGCATTTT,TRBJ1-5,TRBV9,NA,few
CASRNGGLAGAYEQYF,TGTGCCAGCAGGAATGGGGGACTAGCGGGGGCCTACGAGCAGTACTTC,TRBJ2-7,TRBV27,TRBD2,NA
CASSPPEPRNTIYF,TGTGCCAGCAGTCCCCCGGAGCCTAGAAACACCATATATTTT,TRBJ1-3,TRBV25-1,NA,NA
CASTHRTGDQTQYF,TGTGCCAGCACCCACCGGACGGGAGACCAGACCCAGTACTTC,TRBJ2-5,TRBV6-5,NA,NA
CASSPTGTVTTYTF,TGTGCCAGCAGCCCCACCGGGACAGTCACTACCTACACCTTC,TRBJ1-2,TRBV27,TRBD1,NA
CASSRGDYEQYF,TGTGCCAGTAGTAGGGGGGATTACGAGCAGTACTTC,TRBJ2-7,TRBV19,NA,NA
CASGEQGLRDTEAFF,TGTGCCAGCGGTGAACAGGGACTAAGGGACACTGAAGCTTTCTTT,TRBJ1-1,TRBV27,NA,NA
CASSLVSLGLGLKYGYTF,TGTGCCAGCAGCTTAGTATCGCTAGGTTTAGGACTTAAGTATGGCTACACCTTC,TRBJ1-2,TRBV7-2,NA,NA
CASSPGTRQSNYSYTF,TGTGCCAGCAGCCCAGGAACCCGACAGTCTAACTATAGCTACACCTTC,TRBJ1-2,TRBV5-4,NA,NA
CAGKAGGPTDTQYF,TGTGCCGGAAAAGCGGGGGGGCCGACAGATACGCAGTATTTT,TRBJ2-3,TRBV28,TRBD2,NA
CSVQTGTEAFF,TGCAGCGTCCAGACGGGGACTGAAGCTTTCTTT,TRBJ1-1,TRBV29-1,NA,NA
CASSPPGGGVINEQFF,TGCGCCAGCAGCCCCCCGGGCGGGGGGGTCATTAATGAGCAGTTCTTC,TRBJ2-1,TRBV5-1,TRBD2,NA
CSATKDRGAFF,TGCAGTGCTACCAAGGACAGAGGAGCTTTCTTT,TRBJ1-1,TRBV20-1,NA,NA
CASRQTGDEQFF,TGTGCCAGCAGGCAAACAGGTGATGAGCAGTTCTTC,TRBJ2-1,TRBV11-2,NA,NA
CASSYSGALNYGYTF,TGTGCCAGCAGTTACTCTGGGGCTTTAAACTATGGCTACACCTTC,TRBJ1-2,TRBV6-5,NA,NA
CASTPGQVSYEQYF,TGTGCCAGCACTCCGGGACAGGTATCCTACGAGCAGTACTTC,TRBJ2-7,TRBV2,TRBD1,NA